This T cell receptor beta chain originates from a study of cytomegalovirus exposure and HLA in healthy donors. General study results and limits: A later analysis linked a missense DCLRE1C variant to TCR beta V- and J-gene trimming. The likely origin of a cluster of highly shared sequence variants was a sequencing artifact.

In regard to this clone: The antigen remains unidentified.

This PCR relied on a set of 60 Vbeta primers and 13 Jbeta primers. Data came from immunoSEQ multiplex PCR; TCRdb stores just in-frame clones and leaves some out. The sample records around 70,000 clones, more than 80% being singletons. Sequencing was carried out using PBMCs. This TCR was recovered from a human donor in good health.

CDR3 sequence (DNA): TGCGCCAGCAGCACGAGACAGGGAAGTTACACAGATACGCAGTATTTT. This gives the protein CASSTRQGSYTDTQYF. The rearrangement joins TRBV5-1 to TRBJ2-3, with 7 positions matching TRBD1. Germline values: CDR1 SGHRS, CDR2 YFSETQ. The CDR3 sequence is 16 residues long. V gave up 4 bases and J gave up 2 bases; unmatched junction bases: 10.